What follows are 27 T cell receptor beta chains derived from one specimen sequenced in a study of cytomegalovirus exposure and HLA in healthy donors. Use of 60 Vbeta and 13 Jbeta primers characterized the PCR. Clones were sequenced by immunoSEQ multiplex PCR, and TCRdb holds only the in-frame ones, with some missing. The sample lists about 220,000 clones, 82% occurring once. Material: PBMCs. The source of these receptors is a man between 35 and 55 years old in good health and CMV-seropositive.

The chain carries TRBV5-6 and TRBJ2-1, with 8 positions matching TRBD2. Germline V gives CDR1 SGHDT, CDR2 YYEEEE. The CDR3 loop spans 19 amino acids. The V segment lost 0 bases and the J segment 0 bases; nucleotides outside the gene matches: 11. Here the CDR3 DNA reads TGTGCCAGCAGCTTGGCCCTTACTAGCGGCCCTAGCTCCTACAATGAGCAGTTCTTC. Protein product: CASSLALTSGPSSYNEQFF.

J is TRBJ1-1 and V is TRBV29-1, with 10 bases identical to TRBD1. V shed 7 bases, J shed 5 bases, and the junction held 7 bases outside the gene matches. This CDR3 comprises 13 residues. Per germline, CDR1 SQVTM and CDR2 ANQGSEA. The CDR3 loop is CSAALGQGTEAFF. CDR3 sequence (DNA): TGCAGCGCTGCCCTGGGACAGGGGACTGAAGCTTTCTTT.

V usage is TRBV4-1 and J usage is TRBJ1-2; D is perhaps TRBD1 (6 bases). Trimming shortened V by 1 base and J by 0 bases, and 9 bases separated the two germline ends. The length of the CDR3 is 15 residues. Germline-derived CDR1 and CDR2 are MGHRA and YSYEKL. The CDR3 sequence: CASSQGRGTNYGYTF. The DNA for the CDR3 is TGCGCCAGCAGCCAAGGAAGGGGGACTAACTATGGCTACACCTTC.

This chain uses TRBV19 with TRBJ2-1, with D possibly TRBD2 on 6 matching bases. The CDR3 is 14 residues long. V dropped 3 bases and J dropped 8 bases, with 14 bases sitting between them. Per germline, CDR1 LNHDA and CDR2 SQIVND (reference sequence). CDR3 sequence: CASSIRGRSDEQFF. The CDR3 region has the DNA TGTGCCAGTAGTATCCGGGGGAGGAGCGATGAGCAGTTCTTC.

In its sample, this clone was seen a few times. The V and J genes are TRBV7-8 and TRBJ2-7, with 7 bases that match TRBD2. V dropped 4 bases and J dropped 5; count of bases not matched to a gene: 14. Per germline, CDR1 SGHVS and CDR2 FQNEAQ. This CDR3 is built from 16 residues. CDR3 loop: CASSSTLAVDSDEQYF. The CDR3 bases are TGTGCCAGCAGCTCGACCCTAGCGGTGGATTCCGACGAGCAGTACTTC.

The chain couples TRBV25-1 to TRBJ2-7, with D tentatively TRBD1 (6 bases). The CDR3 loop spans 14 amino acids. Trimming took 2 bases from V and 0 from J, leaving 8 bases between them. CDR1 is MGHDK, CDR2 SYGVNS, per germline. Here the CDR3 DNA reads TGTGCCAGCAGTGAAGCCAGGGGCTCCTACGAGCAGTACTTC. This translates into CASSEARGSYEQYF.

The V call is TRBV7-7, the J call TRBJ2-1; TRBD2 agrees at 7 bases. J was trimmed by 10 bases and V by 0 bases; bases with no gene match: 6. Germline CDR1 SSHAT, CDR2 FNYEAQ (reference sequence). The CDR3 contains 14 residues. The chain's CDR3 is CASSLAGGPDEQFF. The CDR3 nucleotides read TGTGCCAGCAGCTTAGCGGGAGGGCCGGACGAGCAGTTCTTC.

The CDR3 sequence is CASSQAGGPYNEQFF. CDR3 DNA: TGTGCCAGCAGCCAAGCGGGAGGCCCCTACAATGAGCAGTTCTTC. The rearrangement joins TRBV6-5 to TRBJ2-1; TRBD2 agrees at 9 bases. V trimming: 6 bases; J trimming: 2 bases; junction bases outside the gene matches: 5. The length of the CDR3 is 15 residues. In germline, CDR1 is MNHEY, CDR2 SVGAGI.

The J gene is TRBJ2-3, the V gene TRBV6-6, with TRBD2 matching over 9 bases. CDR1 and CDR2 (germline): MNHNY, SVGAGI (reference sequence). J gave up 3 bases and V 3 bases, and 4 bases lay outside the gene matches. The CDR3 runs 15 residues. This CDR3 is CASSYHLAGTDTQYF. The CDR3 DNA reads TGTGCCAGCAGTTATCACCTAGCGGGGACAGATACGCAGTATTTT.

This clone appeared a single time. This chain uses TRBV27 with TRBJ2-1, with D perhaps matching TRBD1 (6 bases). The V and J ends lost 7 bases and 4 bases respectively, with 11 bases between them. The CDR3 totals 13 residues. CDR1 and CDR2 (germline): MNHEY, SMNVEV (reference sequence). DNA of the CDR3: TGTGCCAGCATGCCCGGACAGTACAATGAGCAGTTCTTC. It translates to CASMPGQYNEQFF.

CDR3 sequence: CSRGGPKDTGELFF. CDR3 in DNA: TGTTCCCGGGGGGGGCCAAAGGACACCGGGGAGCTGTTTTTT. This sequence joins TRBV7-9 and TRBJ2-2; 8 nucleotides align to TRBD2. The CDR3 extends over 14 amino acids. Germline values: CDR1 SEHNR, CDR2 FQNEAQ (reference sequence).

This clone turned up a few times. The V call is TRBV5-1, the J call TRBJ2-2; D not certain. Germline CDR1 reads SGHRS; CDR2 reads YFSETQ. The CDR3 runs 14 residues. V was cut by 4 bases and J by 5 bases, with 12 bases left in between. The CDR3 protein is CASSVSERTGELFF. Here the CDR3 DNA reads TGCGCCAGCAGCGTCAGTGAAAGAACCGGGGAGCTGTTTTTT.

The chain carries TRBV19 and TRBJ2-1, with 13 positions matching TRBD2. The CDR3 consists of 16 residues. Losses at the gene ends were 9 bases for V and 4 bases for J; bases not matched to a gene: 9. CDR1 and CDR2 from the germline V gene are LNHDA and SQIVND (reference sequence). Here the CDR3 DNA reads TGTGCCAGCCGGACTAGCGGGAGAAGGAAATACAATGAGCAGTTCTTC. The encoded protein is CASRTSGRRKYNEQFF.

This sequence joins TRBV28 and TRBJ2-1; D not resolved. The length of the CDR3 is 18 residues. Trimming stripped 6 bases from V and 0 bases from J, with 21 bases between. Germline V gene sequence: CDR1 MDHEN, CDR2 SYDVKM. Here the CDR3 reads CASSTTIDIPSSYNEQFF. DNA for the CDR3: TGTGCCAGCAGCACAACAATCGACATTCCGAGCTCCTACAATGAGCAGTTCTTC.

The chain carries TRBV7-8 and TRBJ2-3; 7 nucleotides line up with TRBD2. J lost 0 bases, V lost 1 base, and 4 bases had no gene match. Germline values: CDR1 SGHVS, CDR2 FQNEAQ. The CDR3 extends over 16 amino acids. The DNA of the CDR3 is TGTGCCAGCAGCTTAGTAGGCGGGGGTAGCACAGATACGCAGTATTTT. It translates to CASSLVGGGSTDTQYF. The full variable domain, rest sourced from reference TRBV7-8 and TRBJ2-3, is GAGVSQSPRYKVAKRGQDVALRCDPISGHVSLFWYQQALGQGPEFLTYFQNEAQLDKSGLPSDRFFAERPEGSVSTLKIQRTQQEDSAVYLCASSLVGGGSTDTQYFGPGTRLTVL.

The chain combines TRBV30 with TRBJ1-2; 12 bases are a match to TRBD1. From germline, CDR1 is GTSNPN and CDR2 SVGIG (reference sequence). The CDR3 has 13 residues. V dropped 8 bases and J dropped 5; count of bases not matched to a gene: 6. CDR3 nucleotide sequence: TGTGCCGGCGGGACAGGGGGCGCATATGGCTACACCTTC. Translation gives CAGGTGGAYGYTF.

The rearrangement uses TRBV5-4 and TRBJ2-5; 10 bases map to TRBD1. V dropped 3 bases and J dropped 5; count of bases not matched to a gene: 7. The CDR3 runs to 15 residues. From germline, CDR1 is SGHNT and CDR2 YYREEE (reference sequence). CDR3 bases: TGTGCCAGCAGCTCCGACAGGGGGCTCAAGGAGACCCAGTACTTC. It is translated as CASSSDRGLKETQYF.

DNA for the CDR3: TGTGCCAGCAGCTTAGGACTCGGGGGAACTGAAGCTTTCTTT. It specifies CASSLGLGGTEAFF. The chain employs TRBV7-2 and TRBJ1-1; possibly TRBD1 for D (5 bases). Germline V lookup: CDR1 SGHTA, CDR2 FQGNSA. Trimming left V 1 base short and J 5 bases short, with 11 bases between. This CDR3 has 14 amino acids.

The chain carries TRBV10-3 and TRBJ2-7; no definite D call. CDR3 length equals 13 residues. Germline CDR1 ENHRY, CDR2 SYGVKD. V shed 2 bases and J shed 0 bases, with 5 bases lying between them. CDR3 residues: CAISEGSSYEQYV. DNA of the CDR3: TGTGCCATCAGTGAGGGTAGCTCCTACGAGCAGTACGTC.

J is TRBJ2-3 and V is TRBV2; TRBD2 might be the D (5 bases). Trimming shortened V by 7 bases and J by 2 bases, and 16 bases separated the two germline ends. This CDR3 comprises 15 residues. Germline V CDR1 and CDR2: SNHLY, FYNNEI. This CDR3 reads CASTPGGSLTDTQYF. The CDR3 DNA reads TGTGCCAGCACCCCCGGAGGTTCGCTCACAGATACGCAGTATTTT.

The V and J genes are TRBV30 and TRBJ2-5; D is ambiguous. The CDR3 length is 14 residues. Germline V gives CDR1 GTSNPN, CDR2 SVGIG (reference sequence). Trimming removed 1 base from V and 1 base from J, with 10 bases in between. Written as DNA, the CDR3 is TGTGCCTGGAGTGACCTTGCGGTCCAAGAGACCCAGTACTTC. As protein: CAWSDLAVQETQYF.

The chain links TRBV28 to TRBJ2-4; 9 bases fit TRBD2. The germline V gene has CDR1 MDHEN and CDR2 SYDVKM. The junction had 6 bases not matched to a gene; V was cut back by 5 bases and J by 7 bases. This CDR3 contains 14 residues. In DNA, the CDR3 is TGTGCCAGCAGTAAAGCGGGAGGCGTCAACATTCAGTACTTC. Amino acids: CASSKAGGVNIQYF.

This chain links TRBV27 with TRBJ1-1; the match to TRBD1 covers 8 bases. Germline CDR1 reads MNHEY; CDR2 reads SMNVEV (reference sequence). This CDR3 has 14 residues. Trimming removed 5 bases from V and 4 bases from J; junction bases left unmatched: 6. This CDR3 is CASSPRGLGTEAFF. The CDR3 DNA is TGTGCCAGCAGTCCCAGGGGGCTGGGCACTGAAGCTTTCTTT.

The chain carries TRBV7-6 and TRBJ2-3, with 8 bases identical to TRBD2. Germline CDR1 and CDR2: SGHVS and FNYEAQ. V lost 2 bases, J lost 4 bases, and 5 bases stayed unmatched. CDR3 length equals 15 residues. In DNA form, the CDR3 reads TGTGCCAGCAGCTTAAAGCGGGAGTATCCAGATACGCAGTATTTT. This sequence encodes CASSLKREYPDTQYF.

The chain employs TRBV5-4 and TRBJ1-2, with 7 bases matching TRBD1. CDR1 SGHNT and CDR2 YYREEE come from the germline V gene (reference sequence). After removal of 4 bases from V and 5 bases from J, the junction contained 8 bases not matched to a gene. CDR3 size: 14 residues. DNA for the CDR3: TGTGCCAGCAGCAAGGGGACAGAGGAGTATGGCTACACCTTC. This sequence encodes CASSKGTEEYGYTF.

The rearrangement links TRBV10-3 to TRBJ2-1; 8 bases are shared with TRBD2. Germline V gives CDR1 ENHRY, CDR2 SYGVKD. V trimming: 6 bases; J trimming: 10 bases; junction bases outside the gene matches: 11. The CDR3 covers 14 residues. The CDR3: CAIRRGAGVEEQFF. CDR3 sequence (DNA): TGTGCCATCAGGAGGGGAGCGGGAGTGGAGGAGCAGTTCTTC.

This chain uses TRBV19 with TRBJ1-2; D is unresolved. Deletions cut 5 bases from V and 10 bases from J, with 17 bases between. Germline V lookup: CDR1 LNHDA, CDR2 SQIVND (reference sequence). The CDR3 consists of 13 residues. CDR3 in DNA: TGTGCCAGTAGTGCGTCATACAGTCAATCCTACACCTTC. Translated, it gives CASSASYSQSYTF.